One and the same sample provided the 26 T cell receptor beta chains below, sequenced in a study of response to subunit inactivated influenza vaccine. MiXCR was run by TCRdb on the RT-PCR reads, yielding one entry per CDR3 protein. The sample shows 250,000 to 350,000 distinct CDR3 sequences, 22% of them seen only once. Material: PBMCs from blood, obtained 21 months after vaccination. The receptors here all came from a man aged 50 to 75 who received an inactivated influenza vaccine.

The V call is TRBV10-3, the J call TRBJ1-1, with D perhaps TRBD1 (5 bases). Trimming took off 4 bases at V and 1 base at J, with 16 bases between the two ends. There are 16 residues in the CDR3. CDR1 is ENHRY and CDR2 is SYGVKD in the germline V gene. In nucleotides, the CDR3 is TGTGCCATCAGTGTGGGGGGGTCAGCAGAGAACACTGAAGCTTTCTTT. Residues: CAISVGGSAENTEAFF.

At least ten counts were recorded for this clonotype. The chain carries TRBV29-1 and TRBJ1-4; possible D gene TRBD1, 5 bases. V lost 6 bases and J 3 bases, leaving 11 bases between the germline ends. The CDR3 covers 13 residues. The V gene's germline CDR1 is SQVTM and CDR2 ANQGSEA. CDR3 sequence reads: CSVGGSPNEKLFF. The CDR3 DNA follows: TGCAGCGTGGGGGGAAGCCCTAATGAAAAACTGTTTTTT.

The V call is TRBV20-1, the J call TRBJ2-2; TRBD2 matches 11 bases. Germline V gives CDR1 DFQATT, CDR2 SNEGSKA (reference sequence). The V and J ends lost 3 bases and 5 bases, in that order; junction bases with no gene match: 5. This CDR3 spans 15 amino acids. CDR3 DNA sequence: TGCAGTGCTAGTCCGCTAGCGGGAGGTACCGGGGAGCTGTTTTTT. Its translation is CSASPLAGGTGELFF.

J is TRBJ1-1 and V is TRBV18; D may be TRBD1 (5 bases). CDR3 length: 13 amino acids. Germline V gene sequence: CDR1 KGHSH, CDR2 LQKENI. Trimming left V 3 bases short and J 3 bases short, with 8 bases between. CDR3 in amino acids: CASSPSGDTEAFF. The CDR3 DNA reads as TGTGCCAGCTCACCTTCGGGGGACACTGAAGCTTTCTTT.

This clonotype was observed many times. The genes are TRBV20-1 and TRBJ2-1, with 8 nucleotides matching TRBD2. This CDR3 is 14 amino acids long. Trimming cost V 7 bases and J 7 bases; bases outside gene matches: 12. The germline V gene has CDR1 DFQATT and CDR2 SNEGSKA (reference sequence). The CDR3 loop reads CSGRAREVLNEQFF. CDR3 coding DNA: TGCAGTGGACGGGCGCGGGAGGTTCTGAATGAGCAGTTCTTC.

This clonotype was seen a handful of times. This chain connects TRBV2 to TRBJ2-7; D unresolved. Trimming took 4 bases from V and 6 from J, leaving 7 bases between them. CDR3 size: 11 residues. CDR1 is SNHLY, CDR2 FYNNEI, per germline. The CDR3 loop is CASSAYREQYF. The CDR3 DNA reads TGTGCCAGCAGTGCTTATCGCGAGCAGTACTTC.

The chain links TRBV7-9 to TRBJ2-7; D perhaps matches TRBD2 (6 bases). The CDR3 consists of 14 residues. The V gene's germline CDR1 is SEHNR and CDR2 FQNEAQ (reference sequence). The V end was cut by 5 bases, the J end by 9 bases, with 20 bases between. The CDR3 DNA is TGTGCCAGCAGCCCGCCGACTAGGCAAACGGGGCAGTACTTC. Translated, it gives CASSPPTRQTGQYF. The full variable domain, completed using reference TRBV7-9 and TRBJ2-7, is DTGVSQNPRHKITKRGQNVTFRCDPISEHNRLYWYRQTLGQGPEFLTYFQNEAQLEKSRLLSDRFSAERPKGSFSTLEIQRTEQGDSAMYLCASSPPTRQTGQYFGPGTRLTVT.

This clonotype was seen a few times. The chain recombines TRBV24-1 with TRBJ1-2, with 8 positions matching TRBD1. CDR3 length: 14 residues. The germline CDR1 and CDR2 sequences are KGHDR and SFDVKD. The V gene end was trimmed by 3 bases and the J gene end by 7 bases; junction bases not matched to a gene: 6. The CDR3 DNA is TGTGCCACCAGTGATCCCGGACAGGGCTCTGGCTACACCTTC. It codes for CATSDPGQGSGYTF.

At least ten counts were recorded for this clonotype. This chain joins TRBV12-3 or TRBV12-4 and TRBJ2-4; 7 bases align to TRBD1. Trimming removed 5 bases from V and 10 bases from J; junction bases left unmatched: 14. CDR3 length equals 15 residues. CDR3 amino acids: CASSPTGTEGRIQYF. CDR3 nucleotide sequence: TGTGCCAGCAGTCCGACCGGGACAGAAGGAAGGATTCAGTACTTC.

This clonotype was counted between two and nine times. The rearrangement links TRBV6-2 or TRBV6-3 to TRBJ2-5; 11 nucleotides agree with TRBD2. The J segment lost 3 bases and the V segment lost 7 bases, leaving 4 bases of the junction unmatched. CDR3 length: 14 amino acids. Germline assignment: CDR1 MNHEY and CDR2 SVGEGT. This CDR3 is CASNELAGEETQYF. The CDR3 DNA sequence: TGTGCCAGCAACGAACTAGCGGGGGAAGAGACCCAGTACTTC.

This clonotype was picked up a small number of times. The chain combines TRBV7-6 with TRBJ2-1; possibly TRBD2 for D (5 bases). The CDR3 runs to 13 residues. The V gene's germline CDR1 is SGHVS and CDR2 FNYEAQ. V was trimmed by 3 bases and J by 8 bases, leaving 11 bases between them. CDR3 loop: CASSFVEGDEQFF. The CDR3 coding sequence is TGTGCCAGCAGCTTCGTTGAGGGAGATGAGCAGTTCTTC.

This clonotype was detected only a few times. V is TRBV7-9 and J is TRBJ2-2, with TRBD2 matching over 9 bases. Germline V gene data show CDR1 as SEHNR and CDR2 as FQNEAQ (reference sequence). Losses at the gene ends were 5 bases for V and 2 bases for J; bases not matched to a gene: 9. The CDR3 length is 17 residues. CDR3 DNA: TGTGCCAGCAGCACACGTACTAGCGGGCCTAACACCGGGGAGCTGTTTTTT. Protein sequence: CASSTRTSGPNTGELFF.

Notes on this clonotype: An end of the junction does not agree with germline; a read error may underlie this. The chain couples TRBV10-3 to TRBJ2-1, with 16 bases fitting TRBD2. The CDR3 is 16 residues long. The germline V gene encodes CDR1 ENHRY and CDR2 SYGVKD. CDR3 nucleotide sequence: TGCGCCATTGGGACTAGCGGGAGGGCGTCCTACAATGAGCAGTTCTTC. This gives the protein CAIGTSGRASYNEQFF.

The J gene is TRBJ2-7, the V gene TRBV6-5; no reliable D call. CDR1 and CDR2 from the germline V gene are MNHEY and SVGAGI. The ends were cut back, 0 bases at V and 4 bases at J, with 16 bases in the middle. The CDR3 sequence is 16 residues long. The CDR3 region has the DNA TGTGCCAGCAGTTACTCCTTGAGCAGGCAGAAATACGAGCAGTACTTC. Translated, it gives CASSYSLSRQKYEQYF.

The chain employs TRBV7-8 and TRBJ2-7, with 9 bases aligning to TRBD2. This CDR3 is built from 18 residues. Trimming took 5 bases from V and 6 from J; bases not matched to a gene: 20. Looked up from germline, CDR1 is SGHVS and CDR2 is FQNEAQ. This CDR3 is CASSPRLAEVPPLREQYF. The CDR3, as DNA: TGTGCCAGCAGCCCCAGACTAGCGGAAGTCCCCCCTCTACGCGAGCAGTACTTC.

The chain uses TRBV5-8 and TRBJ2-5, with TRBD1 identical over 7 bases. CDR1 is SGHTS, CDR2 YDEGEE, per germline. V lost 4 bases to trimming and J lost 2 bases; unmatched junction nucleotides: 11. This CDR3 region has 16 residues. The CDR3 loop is CASSKDLGTVQETQYF. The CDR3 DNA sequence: TGTGCCAGCAGCAAAGATCTCGGGACAGTACAAGAGACCCAGTACTTC.

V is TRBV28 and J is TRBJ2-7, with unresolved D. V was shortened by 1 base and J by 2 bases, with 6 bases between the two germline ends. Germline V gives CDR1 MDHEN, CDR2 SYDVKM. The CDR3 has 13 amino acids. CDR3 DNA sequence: TGTGCCAGCAGTTTATCACAGACCTACGAGCAGTACTTC. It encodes CASSLSQTYEQYF.

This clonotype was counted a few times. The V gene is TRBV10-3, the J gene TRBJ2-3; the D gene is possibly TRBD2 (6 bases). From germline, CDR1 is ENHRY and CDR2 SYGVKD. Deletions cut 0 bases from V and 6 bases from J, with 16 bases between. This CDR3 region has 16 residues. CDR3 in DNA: TGTGCCATCAGTGAGTCTGGTAGCGATGGAGGGGATACGCAGTATTTT. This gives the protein CAISESGSDGGDTQYF.

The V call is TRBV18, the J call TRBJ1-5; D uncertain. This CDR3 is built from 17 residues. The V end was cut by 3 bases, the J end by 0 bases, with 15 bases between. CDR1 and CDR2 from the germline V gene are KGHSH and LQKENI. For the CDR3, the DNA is TGTGCCAGCTCACCGGTACTTTCGGCCGGTAGCAATCAGCCCCAGCATTTT. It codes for CASSPVLSAGSNQPQHF.

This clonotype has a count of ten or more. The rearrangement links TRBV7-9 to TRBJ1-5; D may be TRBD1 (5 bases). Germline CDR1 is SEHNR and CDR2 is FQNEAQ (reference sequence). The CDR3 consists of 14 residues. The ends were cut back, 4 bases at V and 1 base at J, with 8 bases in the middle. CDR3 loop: CASSSWDSNQPQHF. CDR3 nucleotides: TGTGCCAGCAGCTCGTGGGACAGCAATCAGCCCCAGCATTTT.

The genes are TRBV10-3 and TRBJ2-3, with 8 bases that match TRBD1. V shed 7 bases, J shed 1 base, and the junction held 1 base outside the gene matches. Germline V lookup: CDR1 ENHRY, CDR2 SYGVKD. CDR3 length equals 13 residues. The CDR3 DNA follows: TGTGCCATCAAGGGACAGGGCACAGATACGCAGTATTTT. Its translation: CAIKGQGTDTQYF.

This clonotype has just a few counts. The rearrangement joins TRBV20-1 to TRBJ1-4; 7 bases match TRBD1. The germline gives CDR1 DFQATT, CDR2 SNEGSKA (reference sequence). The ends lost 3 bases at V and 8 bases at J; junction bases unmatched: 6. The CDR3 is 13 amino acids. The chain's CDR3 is CSASSQTGEKLFF. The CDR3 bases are TGCAGTGCTAGTTCCCAGACAGGGGAAAAACTGTTTTTT.

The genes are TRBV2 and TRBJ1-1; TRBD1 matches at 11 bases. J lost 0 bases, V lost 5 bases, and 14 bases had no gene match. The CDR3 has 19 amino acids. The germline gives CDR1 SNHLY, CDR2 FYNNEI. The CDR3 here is CASSPSEAGQGGLNTEAFF. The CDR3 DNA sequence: TGTGCCAGCAGTCCGTCAGAGGCGGGACAGGGGGGCCTGAACACTGAAGCTTTCTTT.

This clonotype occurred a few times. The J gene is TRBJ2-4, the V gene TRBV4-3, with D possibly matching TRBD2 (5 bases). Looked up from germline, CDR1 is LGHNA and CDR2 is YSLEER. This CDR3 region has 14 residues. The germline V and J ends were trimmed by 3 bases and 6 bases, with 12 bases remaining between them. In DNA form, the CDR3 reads TGCGCCAGCAGCCAGGAGGCTGGGCGAAACATTCAGTACTTC. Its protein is CASSQEAGRNIQYF.

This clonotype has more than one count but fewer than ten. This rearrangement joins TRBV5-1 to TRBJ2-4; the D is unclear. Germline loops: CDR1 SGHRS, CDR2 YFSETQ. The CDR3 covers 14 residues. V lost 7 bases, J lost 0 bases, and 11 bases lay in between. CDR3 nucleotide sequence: TGCGCCAGCTCACCCGACGGAGCCAAAAACATTCAGTACTTC. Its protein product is CASSPDGAKNIQYF.

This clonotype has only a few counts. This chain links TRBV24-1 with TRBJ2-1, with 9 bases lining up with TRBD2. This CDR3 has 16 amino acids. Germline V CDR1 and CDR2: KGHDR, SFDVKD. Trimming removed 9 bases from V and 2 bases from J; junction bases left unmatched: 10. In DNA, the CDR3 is TGTGCCACCCGGGGGGGACTAGCACCCGCCTACAATGAGCAGTTCTTC. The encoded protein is CATRGGLAPAYNEQFF.